These 12 T cell receptor beta chains share one sample of origin, sequenced in a study of blood T cells in healthy people across ages. PCR was performed a second time for roughly 6 to 12 cycles using a sample-barcoded 5' primer and a J-beta primer mix. TCRdb passed the 5' RACE reads through MiXCR, listing each CDR3 protein once. The sample consists of roughly 730,000 distinct CDR3 sequences, roughly 56% of them appearing once. Sequenced sample: blood. Receptors originate from a man aged 35 to 55 in good health.

J is TRBJ2-7 and V is TRBV4-1; 10 nucleotides line up with TRBD1. J lost 2 bases, V lost 3 bases, and 7 bases had no gene match. The CDR3 spans 16 residues. In germline, CDR1 is MGHRA, CDR2 YSYEKL. DNA of the CDR3: TGCGCCAGCAGCCAGTCTGGGACAGGGGCCACCTACGAGCAGTACTTC. Translation gives CASSQSGTGATYEQYF.

This clonotype was seen a handful of times. The V and J genes are TRBV28 and TRBJ1-4, with TRBD1 matching over 7 bases. There are 14 residues in the CDR3. Germline V lookup: CDR1 MDHEN, CDR2 SYDVKM. V was clipped by 5 bases and J by 4 bases; unmatched bases: 4. As DNA, the CDR3 is TGTGCCAGCAGTGCGGGACAGCTTAATGAAAAACTGTTTTTT. It encodes CASSAGQLNEKLFF.

The chain combines TRBV18 with TRBJ1-1; D uncertain. The germline gives CDR1 KGHSH, CDR2 LQKENI. The CDR3 covers 17 residues. Trimming took off 3 bases at V and 1 base at J, with 18 bases between the two ends. The CDR3 DNA reads as TGTGCCAGCTCACCGTTCCCCATCGATAAACCGAACACTGAAGCTTTCTTT. Protein sequence: CASSPFPIDKPNTEAFF.

The chain employs TRBV9 and TRBJ2-7, with unresolved D. Germline assignment: CDR1 SGDLS and CDR2 YYNGEE. V was shortened by 4 bases and J by 4 bases, with 12 bases between the two germline ends. The length of the CDR3 is 13 residues. The CDR3 bases are TGTGCCAGCAGCCTAGATCTTTATTACGAGCAGTACTTC. It translates to CASSLDLYYEQYF.

The chain links TRBV24-1 to TRBJ2-3; TRBD1 is a possible D gene (5 bases). Germline V gene data show CDR1 as KGHDR and CDR2 as SFDVKD. The germline V and J ends were trimmed by 7 bases and 0 bases, with 10 bases remaining between them. This CDR3 has 14 residues. The CDR3 coding sequence is TGTGCCACCAGGGCCGACAGTAGCACAGATACGCAGTATTTT. Protein: CATRADSSTDTQYF.

The chain couples TRBV9 to TRBJ1-6; no clear D. V shed 1 base and J shed 7 bases, with 12 bases lying between them. The CDR3 covers 15 residues. Germline V CDR1 and CDR2: SGDLS, YYNGEE. As DNA, the CDR3 is TGTGCCAGCAGCGTATCTGACCTGGGAAATTCACCCCTCCACTTT. It is translated as CASSVSDLGNSPLHF.

V usage is TRBV7-9 and J usage is TRBJ1-1, with TRBD1 as a possible D gene (6 bases). The V gene lost 5 bases and the J gene lost 4 bases, with 14 bases spanning the gap. Germline loops: CDR1 SEHNR, CDR2 FQNEAQ (reference sequence). The CDR3 loop spans 14 amino acids. The DNA of the CDR3 is TGTGCCAGCAGCGTCAGGGGTTCGGGCACTGAAGCTTTCTTT. Its protein product is CASSVRGSGTEAFF.

The V gene is TRBV5-1, the J gene TRBJ2-5, with 8 nucleotides matching TRBD2. V lost 0 bases and J lost 0; bases outside the gene matches: 4. Germline CDR1 reads SGHRS; CDR2 reads YFSETQ. CDR3 size: 16 residues. CDR3 nucleotides: TGCGCCAGCAGCTTGGATGGCGGGGGGTACCAAGAGACCCAGTACTTC. Translation: CASSLDGGGYQETQYF.

This clonotype was seen a few times. The chain links TRBV6-1 to TRBJ2-1, with D perhaps TRBD2 (6 bases). From germline, CDR1 is MNHNS and CDR2 SASEGT. The CDR3 covers 13 residues. Trimming removed 6 bases at V and 4 bases at J, with 10 bases between. The CDR3 nucleotides read TGTGCCAGCAGCCGTAGCGGTTACAATGAGCAGTTCTTC. It yields the protein CASSRSGYNEQFF.

The J gene is TRBJ2-5, the V gene TRBV20-1, with 11 nucleotides matching TRBD2. The J segment lost 2 bases and the V segment lost 6 bases, leaving 5 bases of the junction unmatched. The CDR3 extends over 14 amino acids. Germline values: CDR1 DFQATT, CDR2 SNEGSKA (reference sequence). CDR3 region: CSADTSGRQETQYF. The CDR3 nucleotides are TGCAGTGCGGATACTAGCGGGAGACAAGAGACCCAGTACTTC.

The gene calls are TRBV29-1 and TRBJ2-1; TRBD2 agrees at 9 bases. The junction had 3 bases not matched to a gene; V was cut back by 4 bases and J by 8 bases. CDR3 length: 12 residues. In germline, CDR1 is SQVTM, CDR2 ANQGSEA. CDR3 coding DNA: TGCAGCGTTGTGCGGGGGGGCTATGAGCAGTTCTTC. This encodes CSVVRGGYEQFF.

There are a few counts of this clonotype. The CDR3 spells CASSVGLGSTDTQYF. Here the CDR3 DNA reads TGTGCCAGCAGCGTAGGCTTAGGGAGCACAGATACGCAGTATTTT. V gene TRBV9 combines with J gene TRBJ2-3; D remains unclear. Germline V lookup: CDR1 SGDLS, CDR2 YYNGEE. The CDR3 contains 15 residues. The V gene lost 0 bases and the J gene lost 0 bases, with 8 bases spanning the gap.